Listed below are T cell receptor beta chains from one sample, sequenced in a study of blood T cell repertoires in COVID-19. Sequencing used immunoSEQ multiplex PCR; TCRdb keeps in-frame clones, though not all of them. The sample holds about 59,000 clones; 79% are singletons and the top ten take approximately 3.4%. The source material was peripheral blood. These TCRs come from a man aged 60 to 75 with acute or convalescent COVID-19. The CDR3 runs from the conserved cysteine through the conserved F or W. The D gene is left open where the match is weak. Clone sizes are given selectively: once, few, many, or a class where the clone is expanded.

v_gene,j_gene,abundance,d_gene,CDR3aa,CDR3nt
TRBV5-6,TRBJ2-2,.,TRBD1,CASSSDRGFTGELFF,TGTGCCAGCAGCTCCGACAGGGGGTTCACCGGGGAGCTGTTTTTT
TRBV6-5,TRBJ1-3,.,.,CASSGGGFTIYF,TGTGCCAGCAGCGGCGGGGGTTTCACCATATATTTT
TRBV4-1,TRBJ2-3,.,TRBD2,CASSQDRRETDTQYF,TGCGCCAGCAGCCAAGACCGGCGGGAGACAGATACGCAGTATTTT
TRBV18,TRBJ2-5,.,.,CASSPPNLGRQTQYF,TGTGCCAGCTCACCTCCCAACCTAGGAAGGCAGACCCAGTACTTC
TRBV6-6,TRBJ2-5,.,TRBD1,CASSPRTGEWPSAQYF,TGTGCCAGCAGTCCCCGGACAGGGGAATGGCCGTCGGCCCAGTACTTC
TRBV6-4,TRBJ2-1,.,TRBD1,CASSVGQGNLRNEQFF,TGTGCCAGCAGTGTGGGACAGGGAAACCTCAGGAATGAGCAGTTCTTC
TRBV5-6,TRBJ2-7,.,.,CASSLVSRGEQYF,TGTGCCAGCAGCCTAGTTTCCCGGGGAGAGCAGTACTTC
TRBV4-1,TRBJ1-1,once,.,CASSHLEGRSTEAFF,TGCGCCAGCAGCCATCTGGAGGGGAGAAGCACTGAAGCTTTCTTT
TRBV29-1,TRBJ2-1,.,TRBD2,CSVGGGRYRSQFF,TGCAGCGTTGGGGGCGGGAGGTACCGGTCGCAGTTCTTC
TRBV28,TRBJ2-7,.,TRBD1,CASSPPGQSYEQYF,TGTGCCAGCAGTCCCCCGGGACAGTCCTACGAGCAGTACTTC
TRBV28,TRBJ2-5,once,.,CASSLPQETQYF,TGTGCCAGCAGCCTCCCCCAAGAGACCCAGTACTTC
TRBV28,TRBJ2-7,.,.,CASVTGGVSHEQYF,TGTGCCAGCGTCACAGGAGGGGTTTCCCACGAGCAGTACTTC
TRBV19,TRBJ2-5,.,TRBD1,CASSMQGARETQYF,TGTGCCAGTAGTATGCAGGGGGCGCGAGAGACCCAGTACTTC
TRBV9,TRBJ2-3,.,.,CASLAKRSTDTQYF,TGTGCCAGCCTTGCCAAGCGGAGCACAGATACGCAGTATTTT
TRBV6-5,TRBJ1-5,.,.,CASSYRVRPQHF,TGTGCCAGCAGTTACCGGGTACGGCCCCAGCATTTT
TRBV20-1,TRBJ1-3,.,TRBD1,CSANDRDRGNTIYF,TGCAGTGCTAATGACAGGGATAGGGGAAACACCATATATTTT
TRBV5-1,TRBJ2-3,.,TRBD2,CASTLGTSGTDTQYF,TGCGCCAGCACCTTGGGGACTAGCGGCACAGATACGCAGTATTTT
TRBV7-6,TRBJ2-7,.,TRBD1,CASSRDGQGFYEQYF,TGTGCCAGCAGCCGCGATGGACAGGGATTCTACGAGCAGTACTTC
TRBV5-1,TRBJ2-7,.,.,CASSWGDSSRTYEQYF,TGCGCCAGCAGCTGGGGGGACAGTTCAAGAACCTACGAGCAGTACTTC
TRBV7-2,TRBJ1-2,.,.,CASSLGRAANYGYTF,TGTGCCAGCAGCTTAGGCAGGGCAGCTAACTATGGCTACACCTTC
TRBV24-1,TRBJ1-3,.,.,CATSDSASSGNTIYF,TGTGCCACCAGTGATTCAGCGAGCTCTGGAAACACCATATATTTT
TRBV19,TRBJ1-5,.,TRBD1,CASSTAGGQPQHF,TGTGCCAGTAGTACGGCAGGGGGGCAGCCCCAGCATTTT
TRBV13,TRBJ2-1,.,TRBD2,CASSTGAGRSYNEQFF,TGTGCCAGCAGCACAGGAGCGGGACGCTCCTACAATGAGCAGTTCTTC
TRBV4-2,TRBJ2-1,.,TRBD2,CASSQDYRTSGSNEQFF,TGTGCCAGCAGCCAAGATTATAGAACTAGCGGGAGTAATGAGCAGTTCTTC
TRBV7-2,TRBJ2-5,.,.,CASGGSVQETQYF,TGTGCCAGCGGGGGCAGCGTTCAAGAGACCCAGTACTTC
TRBV5-4,TRBJ1-2,few,TRBD1,CASSLTGGTYTF,TGTGCCAGCAGCTTGACAGGGGGAACCTACACCTTC
TRBV7-8,TRBJ2-3,few,TRBD1,CASSLGQGIDTQYF,TGTGCCAGCAGCTTAGGACAGGGCATAGATACGCAGTATTTT
TRBV9,TRBJ1-2,.,TRBD1,CASSTRQGEYGGYTF,TGTGCCAGCAGCACCCGACAGGGGGAGTACGGCGGCTACACCTTC
TRBV7-8,TRBJ2-1,.,.,CASSSGIMNEQFF,TGTGCCAGCAGCTCAGGGATAATGAATGAGCAGTTCTTC
TRBV6-5,TRBJ1-1,.,TRBD1,CASSYWTGGTEAFF,TGTGCCAGCAGTTACTGGACAGGGGGCACTGAAGCTTTCTTT
TRBV4-2,TRBJ2-7,.,TRBD2,CASSQVTSGAPHTEQYF,TGTGCCAGCAGCCAAGTGACTAGCGGGGCCCCTCACACGGAGCAGTACTTC
TRBV4-3,TRBJ2-1,once,.,CASSQAGDNEQFF,TGCGCCAGCAGCCAAGCGGGAGACAATGAGCAGTTCTTC